The 22 T cell receptor beta chains below come from one sample, sequenced in a study of cytomegalovirus exposure and HLA in healthy donors. It was with 60 Vbeta and 13 Jbeta primers that the PCR ran. Sequencing used immunoSEQ multiplex PCR; TCRdb keeps in-frame clones, though not all of them. The sample contains more than 95,000 clones, 10% to 15% of which appear only once. Material: PBMCs. The receptors were gathered from a man aged 35-49 years in good health and CMV-seropositive.

V and J are TRBV4-1 and TRBJ1-5; D is unresolved. The CDR3 runs to 16 residues. With 1 base removed from V and 2 bases from J, the gap between germline ends came to 12 bases. CDR1 is MGHRA, CDR2 YSYEKL, per germline. The CDR3 is CASSQVPGFGNQPQHF. The CDR3 bases are TGCGCCAGCAGCCAAGTTCCGGGATTTGGCAATCAGCCCCAGCATTTT.

The chain uses TRBV29-1 and TRBJ1-2; 8 bases fit TRBD1. CDR1 SQVTM and CDR2 ANQGSEA come from the germline V gene. This CDR3 contains 13 residues. V dropped 6 bases and J dropped 4; count of bases not matched to a gene: 7. CDR3 residues: CSVPLDRGYGYTF. The CDR3 DNA reads TGCAGCGTCCCCCTCGACAGGGGCTATGGCTACACCTTC.

The V gene is TRBV11-2, the J gene TRBJ1-1, with unresolved D. Trimming removed 7 bases from V and 2 bases from J, with 14 bases in between. Germline loops: CDR1 SGHAT, CDR2 FQNNGV. The CDR3 loop spans 14 amino acids. The CDR3 here is CASNPRTGNTEAFF. CDR3 bases: TGTGCCAGCAACCCCCGGACGGGAAACACTGAAGCTTTCTTT. The complete variable domain, with remaining parts taken from reference TRBV11-2 and TRBJ1-1, reads EAGVAQSPRYKIIEKRQSVAFWCNPISGHATLYWYQQILGQGPKLLIQFQNNGVVDDSQLPKDRFSAERLKGVDSTLKIQPAKLEDSAVYLCASNPRTGNTEAFFGQGTRLTVV.

J is TRBJ1-2 and V is TRBV5-1, with D hard to call. Trimming pared 0 bases from V and 7 bases from J, leaving 22 bases between. Germline V gene data show CDR1 as SGHRS and CDR2 as YFSETQ. CDR3 length: 17 amino acids. The CDR3 DNA reads as TGCGCCAGCAGCTTGGGTATAAGTGCGGGAACGTTGAGTGGCTACACCTTC. Translation: CASSLGISAGTLSGYTF.

The CDR3 reads CASSLYRSEAFF. In nucleotides, the CDR3 is TGTGCCAGCAGTCTGTATCGGAGTGAAGCTTTCTTT. The chain carries TRBV7-9 and TRBJ1-1; unclear D gene. This CDR3 is built from 12 residues. CDR1 is SEHNR and CDR2 is FQNEAQ in the germline V gene (reference sequence). With 6 bases removed from V and 7 bases from J, the gap between germline ends came to 12 bases. Complete variable domain (other parts from reference TRBV7-9 and TRBJ1-1): DTGVSQNPRHKITKRGQNVTFRCDPISEHNRLYWYRQTLGQGPEFLTYFQNEAQLEKSRLLSDRFSAERPKGSFSTLEIQRTEQGDSAMYLCASSLYRSEAFFGQGTRLTVV.

In this sample, this clone turned up a few times. This rearrangement joins TRBV2 to TRBJ1-4, with D possibly matching TRBD1 (5 bases). This CDR3 spans 15 amino acids. Germline assignment: CDR1 SNHLY and CDR2 FYNNEI. The ends were cut back, 7 bases at V and 6 bases at J, with 18 bases in the middle. The CDR3 region is CASKNPGLWDEKLFF. CDR3 coding DNA: TGTGCCAGCAAAAACCCAGGGCTTTGGGATGAAAAACTGTTTTTT.

The CDR3, as DNA: TGTGCCAGCAACCCCAAGGGGGAGATGGATCAGCCCCAGCATTTT. Protein product: CASNPKGEMDQPQHF. The rearrangement links TRBV28 to TRBJ1-5; a weak D match, TRBD1 (6 bases). Trimming pared 7 bases from V and 5 bases from J, leaving 18 bases between. CDR3 size: 15 residues. The germline V gene encodes CDR1 MDHEN and CDR2 SYDVKM.

This sequence joins TRBV18 and TRBJ2-5; possibly TRBD1 for D (6 bases). CDR3 length: 14 amino acids. CDR1 and CDR2 from the germline V gene are KGHSH and LQKENI. Trimming shortened V by 3 bases and J by 2 bases, and 10 bases separated the two germline ends. DNA for the CDR3: TGTGCCAGCTCACCTCAGGGGCTTCAAGAGACCCAGTACTTC. It yields the protein CASSPQGLQETQYF.

The chain recombines TRBV10-1 with TRBJ2-1, with D tentatively TRBD2 (6 bases). The V and J ends lost 3 bases and 3 bases respectively, with 12 bases between them. CDR1 is WNHNN, CDR2 SYGVQD, per germline (reference sequence). The CDR3 has 15 amino acids. CDR3 sequence (DNA): TGCGCCAGCAGTGACTCCGGGACTGGCTACAATGAGCAGTTCTTC. Translating it yields CASSDSGTGYNEQFF.

V and J are TRBV29-1 and TRBJ2-3, with 7 nucleotides matching TRBD2. CDR3 length: 14 residues. The ends lost 6 bases at V and 2 bases at J; junction bases unmatched: 8. The germline V gene has CDR1 SQVTM and CDR2 ANQGSEA. The CDR3 DNA reads TGCAGCGTAAAGGGAGCGGGATACACAGATACGCAGTATTTT. Its translation: CSVKGAGYTDTQYF.

The CDR3 region is CASSPPSRADKNIQYF. The CDR3, as DNA: TGTGCCAGCTCACCACCCTCCAGGGCCGACAAAAACATTCAGTACTTC. J is TRBJ2-4 and V is TRBV18; TRBD1 is a possible D gene (5 bases). This CDR3 spans 16 amino acids. Trimming removed 0 bases at V and 3 bases at J, with 12 bases between. Germline assignment: CDR1 KGHSH and CDR2 LQKENI.

The genes are TRBV4-1 and TRBJ2-1, with 13 bases lining up with TRBD2. Germline trimming cut 1 base from V and 3 bases from J; bases unmatched to any gene: 6. The germline V gene has CDR1 MGHRA and CDR2 YSYEKL. The CDR3 loop spans 18 amino acids. The CDR3 loop reads CASSQVQGLAGNYNEQFF. CDR3 DNA: TGCGCCAGCAGCCAAGTCCAGGGACTAGCGGGAAACTACAATGAGCAGTTCTTC.

The chain recombines TRBV4-3 with TRBJ2-3; TRBD2 matches at 11 bases. Losses at the gene ends were 4 bases for V and 4 bases for J; bases not matched to a gene: 4. Germline CDR1 LGHNA, CDR2 YSLEER. This CDR3 is 15 amino acids long. In DNA, the CDR3 is TGCGCCAGCAGCCCGGGACTAGCGGTTGCAGATACGCAGTATTTT. Residues: CASSPGLAVADTQYF.

V is TRBV9 and J is TRBJ2-5; no clear D. Germline CDR1 SGDLS, CDR2 YYNGEE. V lost 0 bases and J lost 5, with 11 bases in between. CDR3 length: 14 amino acids. In DNA, the CDR3 is TGTGCCAGCAGCGTAGGGAAGGAGAAGGAGACCCAGTACTTC. Protein sequence: CASSVGKEKETQYF. The full variable domain, its missing parts supplied by reference TRBV9 and TRBJ2-5, is DSGVTQTPKHLITATGQRVTLRCSPRSGDLSVYWYQQSLDQGLQFLIQYYNGEERAKGNILERFSAQQFPDLHSELNLSSLELGDSALYFCASSVGKEKETQYFGPGTRLLVL.

The table lists this clone with a few counts. This chain uses TRBV6-5 with TRBJ1-6, with D possibly being TRBD1 (5 bases). The V gene's germline CDR1 is MNHEY and CDR2 SVGAGI. V shed 8 bases and J shed 10 bases, with 12 bases lying between them. This CDR3 has 12 amino acids. DNA of the CDR3: TGTGCCAGCGCAGCAGGGCGATCACCCCTCCACTTT. Translated, it gives CASAAGRSPLHF.

This clone was detected only a few times. At one end the junction does not follow the germline gene, possibly because of a read error. At the DNA level, this CDR3 is encoded by other sequences in the same sample as well. V usage is TRBV2 and J usage is TRBJ2-3, with no clear D. The CDR3 loop spans 11 amino acids. The germline CDR1 and CDR2 sequences are SNHLY and FYNNEI. CDR3 amino acids: CASRVTDTKYF. The CDR3 DNA sequence: TGTGCCAGCCGAGTCACAGATACGAAGTATTTC.

The chain is built from TRBV5-6 and TRBJ2-2; the D is unclear. V gave up 2 bases and J gave up 4 bases, with 12 bases separating them. Germline V gives CDR1 SGHDT, CDR2 YYEEEE. The CDR3 sequence is 15 residues long. The CDR3 loop reads CASSFRFPVTGELFF. CDR3 bases: TGTGCCAGCAGCTTCAGGTTCCCGGTCACCGGGGAGCTGTTTTTT.

This sequence joins TRBV5-1 and TRBJ2-3; perhaps TRBD1 as D (6 bases). The CDR3 runs 14 residues. CDR1 is SGHRS and CDR2 is YFSETQ in the germline V gene. V was cut by 4 bases and J by 5 bases, with 14 bases left in between. The CDR3 sequence is CASSPRTEGDTQYF. CDR3 in DNA: TGCGCCAGCAGCCCCCGGACAGAGGGAGATACGCAGTATTTT.

The chain combines TRBV11-2 with TRBJ1-2; 7 bases are shared with TRBD1. From germline, CDR1 is SGHAT and CDR2 FQNNGV. The CDR3 runs to 13 residues. Trimming took 4 bases from V and 2 from J; bases not matched to a gene: 1. The CDR3 DNA reads TGTGCCAGCAGCTCGGACAGGAACTATGGCTACACCTTC. Translated, it gives CASSSDRNYGYTF.

A few counts support this clone. The chain links TRBV11-3 to TRBJ2-5, with D perhaps matching TRBD2 (5 bases). The germline CDR1 and CDR2 sequences are SGHNT and YENEEA. The CDR3 totals 13 residues. With 5 bases removed from V and 7 bases from J, the gap between germline ends came to 14 bases. Written as DNA, the CDR3 is TGTGCCAGCAGCGAGGGAGTACCAGGGACCCAGTACTTC. This translates into CASSEGVPGTQYF.

A few counts support this clone. The chain uses TRBV5-8 and TRBJ1-5; D is unclear. V was trimmed by 4 bases and J by 2 bases, leaving 7 bases between them. Germline assignment: CDR1 SGHTS and CDR2 YDEGEE. This CDR3 has 13 amino acids. CDR3 loop: CASSDGGNQPQHF. For the CDR3, the DNA is TGTGCCAGCAGCGACGGGGGCAATCAGCCCCAGCATTTT.

This chain links TRBV21-1 with TRBJ1-5; the D call in the table, TRBD1, was not verified against the DNA. TRBV21-1 is designated a pseudogene. This CDR3 is built from 19 residues. CDR3: CASIKPGHRGGIGNQPQHF. The CDR3 region has the DNA TGTGCCAGCATCAAGCCGGGACACAGGGGCGGTATTGGCAATCAGCCCCAGCATTTT.